The T cell receptor beta chain described here comes from a study of beta chain features in type 1 diabetes. The isolated RNA, all of it, was reverse transcribed, so expressed TCRB transcripts were what got sequenced. Profiling relied on immunoSEQ multiplex PCR, and the TCRdb table lists in-frame clones only, not all of them. The table has 620,000 or so clones, roughly a sixth seen once. This CDR3 region has 15 residues. Trimming pared 6 bases from V and 0 bases from J, leaving 15 bases between. The germline CDR1 and CDR2 sequences are MNHEY and SVGAGI. The table lists this clone with a few counts. The receptor was derived from a man younger than 35 in good health. The chain joins TRBV6-5 to TRBJ2-7; D uncertain. The sequenced material came from naive CD4+ T cells from blood. The CDR3: CASRAAQLGSYEQYF. The CDR3 DNA follows: TGTGCCAGCAGGGCGGCCCAGCTTGGCTCCTACGAGCAGTACTTC.